Sequencing of this TCR beta chain was carried out in a study of naive and memory T cell subsets (TCRdb year 2017). Turning to the overall study: The study applied an open-source, UMI-based TCR alpha and beta sequencing pipeline to sorted naive and memory peripheral blood T cell subsets. Complete agreement was observed between the functional CMV T cell responses and the IgG serology results. RNA was DNase-treated and reverse transcribed with TCR constant-region primers, mostly using SuperScript III.

This clonotype came up a few times. The specificity of this receptor is unknown. Nothing much larger sits one base from this clone, and base qualities are not available. Libraries were made using UMI-ligation and nested PCR. To cover both TRBC1 and TRBC2, the beta constant-region primer consisted of an equimolar mix of two oligonucleotides. A single-stranded oligonucleotide bearing the SP2 primer plus a 12-nucleotide UMI was ligated onto the 3' end of the cDNA by T4 RNA ligase 1. The ligated cDNA went through four rounds of PCR with nested alpha and beta constant-region primers together with the SP2 primer. Incubation of the ligation reaction was carried out at 16 degrees C for roughly 18-24 hours. PCR2 was typically run as a SYBR Green qPCR and stopped at a predetermined threshold to prevent over-amplification. Apart from the first purification, every purification step used Agencourt AMPure XP magnetic beads. Library quantification was done by Qubit, followed by a TapeStation check on which the main peak was expected at around 650 bp. Pooled libraries were sequenced on an Illumina MiSeq using v2 2x251 paired-end kits, and typically about 0.95-2.3 million reads were obtained per sample. Libraries were pooled at about 3.7 nM per sample, and roughly 5-7.5% PhiX was added to improve cluster recognition. The paper's data handling went like this. V and J genes were assigned to Demultiplexor-processed FASTQ reads by Decombinator through tag matching, with a single base-pair mismatch being allowed. UMIs were used by Collapsinator to correct both sequencing errors and frequency errors arising from PCR heterogeneity. TCRs were translated and CDR3s were extracted from the conserved cysteine to the FGXG phenylalanine by CDR3Translator, with non-productive sequences being flagged. Repertoires were subsampled to equal numbers of UMI-defined TCRs before Gini, Shannon entropy and inverse Simpson indices were calculated. Power-law fits to clonotype abundance distributions were performed by maximum likelihood within the linear range. Similar UMI counts, unique TCR numbers and clonal distributions were obtained with the pipeline and with MIGEC on one naive CD8 sample. One analysis removed from the naive repertoire any naive TCRs that were also found in any memory subset from the same donor. The repertoires were searched for around 7,000 CMV-associated CDR3 sequences that had been compiled from VDJdb and a published dataset. Using fastp at Q25 and MiXCR, TCRdb reprocessed the public reads and kept productive beta chains. One record per CDR3 amino acid sequence lists the most common genes and DNA. The V and J calls and clone size come from TCRdb's table, not from the authors' own analysis. The sample records 140,000 to 150,000 distinct CDR3 sequences, 15% to 20% of which are singletons. The top ten constitute 0.14% of the sample.

From the second PCR step on, the TCR alpha and beta chain libraries were amplified in separate reactions. Donor CMV status was determined by IFNgamma production from CD4+ T cells after overnight stimulation of fresh PBMCs with CMV viral lysate. Miltenyi beads were used first to positively select CD4 T cells, and CD8 T cells were then positively selected from the CD4-negative fraction. After staining for CD3, CD4, CD8, CD45RA, CD27 and a live/dead dye, cells were sorted on a BD Aria II into four subsets based on CD45RA and CD27. Blood came from a few healthy volunteers, each fractionated into CD4 and CD8 T cells and then into four differentiation subsets. Roughly 110 ml of peripheral blood was collected from each donor, and PBMC were isolated by Ficoll-Paque PLUS density-gradient centrifugation. Sorted cells were lysed in RLT buffer, after which RNA was extracted using a Qiagen RNeasy kit and stored at -80 degrees C.

V sheds 6 bases and J sheds 5 bases, leaving 14 bases between their ends. The CDR3 goes from the cysteine to the phenylalanine over 14 residues. The only DNA kept is the CDR3, 42 bases in frame from the first base. The germline V gene encodes CDR1 ENHRY and CDR2 SYGVKD. Overall study outcomes, separate from this receptor: Clonotypes were defined as single alpha or beta chain sequences, not paired alpha/beta receptors. RNA-based TCR counts may be affected by expression changes linked to T cell activation and differentiation. TCR abundance followed a power law whose exponent differed between naive and memory subsets but was consistent across the three individuals. The repertoire findings for the naive and memory subsets could not be validated against a ground truth because none was available. After error correction, over 90% of naive TCR sequences appeared only once, giving much steeper abundance distributions than memory subsets. A few larger clonotypes were present in naive repertoires, especially CD8 naive repertoires, and these clonotypes were possibly memory cells re-expressing CD45RA. Gini index rose and Shannon and inverse Simpson diversity fell from naive through CM, EM and EMRA in both CD4 and CD8 cells.

This clonotype was obtained from a human donor in good health. The rearrangement combines TRBV10-3 with TRBJ2-1, and perhaps TRBD1 as D gene, on 8 matching bases. Specimen: naive CD4+ T cells from blood. In light of the paper, this sample's cell subset or site label describes: naive T cells, CD45RA high CD27+. The DNA is as follows: TGTGCCATCAGACAGGGGGGGACCCACAATGAGCAGTTCTTC. Protein translation: CAIRQGGTHNEQFF.